The 5 T cell receptor beta chains presented below share a single source sample, sequenced in a study of T cell repertoires in cytomegalovirus infection. TCRdb redid the calling of the reads with MiXCR, one entry per CDR3 protein. This sample has approximately 500,000 distinct CDR3 sequences, with 16% found just once. The sequencing input was CD8+ T cells from PBMCs. The origin of the receptors is a human donor in good health (CMV status not recorded). Some clones in this sample may be carry-over from other donors' samples.

This clonotype was seen many times. The chain links TRBV6-6 to TRBJ2-7, with 9 bases aligning to TRBD1. The CDR3 totals 16 residues. CDR1 MNHNY and CDR2 SVGAGI come from the germline V gene (reference sequence). The trim removed 2 bases at V and 0 bases at J, leaving 5 bases unmatched. The DNA for the CDR3 is TGTGCCAGCAGTTACGGGACAGGGATAAGCTCCTACGAGCAGTACTTC. Translation: CASSYGTGISSYEQYF.

This chain uses TRBV6-5 with TRBJ1-1, with D maybe TRBD1 (5 bases). Germline assignment: CDR1 MNHEY and CDR2 SVGAGI. The germline V and J ends were trimmed by 5 bases and 0 bases, with 16 bases remaining between them. The CDR3 loop spans 16 amino acids. The CDR3 DNA reads TGTGCCAGCAGTGTTGGGACCGGGGGTATGAACACTGAAGCTTTCTTT. This translates into CASSVGTGGMNTEAFF.

This clonotype was recorded at least ten times. This chain connects TRBV7-3 to TRBJ2-3; D is ambiguous. CDR1 SGHTA and CDR2 FQGTGA come from the germline V gene. V was trimmed by 0 bases and J by 6 bases, leaving 13 bases between them. The CDR3 contains 15 residues. The CDR3 here is CASSLTGIAPDTQYF. CDR3 sequence (DNA): TGTGCCAGCAGCTTAACAGGGATTGCCCCGGATACGCAGTATTTT.

V and J are TRBV14 and TRBJ2-3, with D perhaps matching TRBD1 or TRBD2 (5 bases each). Germline V CDR1 and CDR2: SGHDN, FVKESK. V lost 0 bases to trimming and J lost 3 bases, with 10 bases between them. This CDR3 is 15 amino acids long. The DNA for the CDR3 is TGTGCCAGCAGCCAAGATATCTGGGGGACAGATACGCAGTATTTT. Protein: CASSQDIWGTDTQYF. Looking up the rest from reference TRBV14 and TRBJ2-3 gives the full variable domain: EAGVTQFPSHSVIEKGQTVTLRCDPISGHDNLYWYRRVMGKEIKFLLHFVKESKQDESGMPNNRFLAERTGGTYSTLKVQPAELEDSGVYFCASSQDIWGTDTQYFGPGTRLTVL.

This clonotype has more than one count but fewer than ten. The rearrangement links TRBV6-1 to TRBJ2-1, with TRBD1 matching 10 bases. V lost 6 bases and J lost 6; bases outside the gene matches: 5. This CDR3 region has 14 residues. CDR1 is MNHNS, CDR2 SASEGT, per germline. Here the CDR3 reads CASRGTGDGNEQFF. DNA for the CDR3: TGTGCCAGCAGGGGGACAGGGGATGGCAATGAGCAGTTCTTC.